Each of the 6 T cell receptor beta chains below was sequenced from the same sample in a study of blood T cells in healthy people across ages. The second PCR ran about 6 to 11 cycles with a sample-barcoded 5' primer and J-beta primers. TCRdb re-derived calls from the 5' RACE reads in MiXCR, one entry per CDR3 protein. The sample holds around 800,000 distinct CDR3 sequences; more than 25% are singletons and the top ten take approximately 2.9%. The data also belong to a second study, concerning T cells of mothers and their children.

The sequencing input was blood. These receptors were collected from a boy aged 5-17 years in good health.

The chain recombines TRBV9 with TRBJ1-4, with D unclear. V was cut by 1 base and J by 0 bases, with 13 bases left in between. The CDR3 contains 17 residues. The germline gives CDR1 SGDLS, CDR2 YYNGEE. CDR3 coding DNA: TGTGCCAGCAGCGTAAGGATGTCAACCGCAACTAATGAAAAACTGTTTTTT. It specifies CASSVRMSTATNEKLFF.

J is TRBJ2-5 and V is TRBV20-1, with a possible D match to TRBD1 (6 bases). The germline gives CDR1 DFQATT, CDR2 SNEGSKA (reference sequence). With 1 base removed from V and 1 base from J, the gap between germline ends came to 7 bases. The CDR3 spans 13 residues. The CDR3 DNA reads TGCAGTGCTAGAGCGGACAGCCAAGAGACCCAGTACTTC. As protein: CSARADSQETQYF.

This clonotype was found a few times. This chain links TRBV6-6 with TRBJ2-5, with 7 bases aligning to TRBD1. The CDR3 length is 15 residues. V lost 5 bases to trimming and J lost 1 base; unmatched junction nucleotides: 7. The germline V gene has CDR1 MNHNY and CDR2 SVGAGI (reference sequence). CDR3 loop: CASSTTGTVQETQYF. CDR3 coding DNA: TGTGCCAGCAGTACGACCGGGACAGTCCAAGAGACCCAGTACTTC.

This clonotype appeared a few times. In nucleotides, the CDR3 is TGTGCCAGCAGTTCCCCAGCGGGCCTTACCTACAATGAGCAGTTCTTC. The encoded protein is CASSSPAGLTYNEQFF. V usage is TRBV7-9 and J usage is TRBJ2-1, with D perhaps TRBD2 (6 bases). Germline V CDR1 and CDR2: SEHNR, FQNEAQ (reference sequence). The CDR3 is made up of 16 amino acids. V lost 6 bases and J lost 2, with 17 bases in between.

CDR3 DNA sequence: TGTGCCAGCAGCCGGGGTGATGCCTCCTACGAGCAGTACTTC. Amino acid sequence: CASSRGDASYEQYF. V usage is TRBV3-1 and J usage is TRBJ2-7; D unresolved. The germline V gene encodes CDR1 LGHDT and CDR2 YNNKEL (reference sequence). V lost 4 bases and J lost 0, with 10 bases in between. This CDR3 contains 14 residues.

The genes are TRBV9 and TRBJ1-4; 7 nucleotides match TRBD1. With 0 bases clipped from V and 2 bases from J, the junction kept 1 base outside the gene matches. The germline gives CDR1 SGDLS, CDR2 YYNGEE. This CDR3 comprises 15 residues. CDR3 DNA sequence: TGTGCCAGCAGCGTAGAGGGACAGACTAATGAAAAACTGTTTTTT. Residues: CASSVEGQTNEKLFF.